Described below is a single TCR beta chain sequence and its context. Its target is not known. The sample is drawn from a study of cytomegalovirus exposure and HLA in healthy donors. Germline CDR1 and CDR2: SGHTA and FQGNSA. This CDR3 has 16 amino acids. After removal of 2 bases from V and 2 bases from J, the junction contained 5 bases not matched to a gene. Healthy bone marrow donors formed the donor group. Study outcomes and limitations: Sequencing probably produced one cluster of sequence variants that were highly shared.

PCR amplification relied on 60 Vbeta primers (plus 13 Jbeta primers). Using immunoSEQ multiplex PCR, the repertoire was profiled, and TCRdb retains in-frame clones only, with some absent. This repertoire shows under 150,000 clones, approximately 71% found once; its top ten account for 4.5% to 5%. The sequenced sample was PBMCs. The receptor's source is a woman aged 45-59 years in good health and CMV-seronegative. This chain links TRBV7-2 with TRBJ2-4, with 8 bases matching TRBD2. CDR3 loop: CASSLTTGGPKNIQYF. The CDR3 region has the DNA TGTGCCAGCAGCTTAACGACGGGGGGGCCCAAAAACATTCAGTACTTC. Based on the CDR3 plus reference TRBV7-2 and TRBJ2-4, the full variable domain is GAGVSQSPSNKVTEKGKDVELRCDPISGHTALYWYRQSLGQGLEFLIYFQGNSAPDKSGLPSDRFSAERTGGSVSTLTIQRTQQEDSAVYLCASSLTTGGPKNIQYFGAGTRLSVL.